The clone carrying this TCR beta chain occurred a few times. As yet, its antigen is unknown. CDR1 and CDR2 (germline): LNHDA, SQIVND (reference sequence). V shed 3 bases and J shed 1 base, with 4 bases lying between them. The CDR3 contains 13 residues. Library construction for TCR beta used iRepertoire HTBI primers and Arm-PCR of CDR3 regions. Using its own MiXCR run on the multiplex PCR reads, TCRdb lists one record per CDR3 protein. Of 400,000 to 600,000 distinct CDR3 sequences in the sample, 20% to 25% were seen once. The data were obtained in a study of regulatory T cells in long-lasting Graves disease. Study-level findings and limits: Persistent disease exhibited a predilection for TRBV28, TRBJ1-2 and TRBJ2-5.

Time point reported: persistent/refractory GD, antithyroid drugs over 5 years with positive TRAb. RNA extracted from PBMCs served as the sequencing template. All patients originated from an endocrinology department located in Xi'an, China. The sequenced sample was peripheral blood mononuclear cells (PBMCs), obtained when the disease was refractory, from a patient treated with antithyroid drugs. The receptor was isolated from a female donor with Graves disease. The chain joins TRBV19 to TRBJ1-5; no clear D. CDR3 region: CASSMGSNQPQHF. CDR3 nucleotide sequence: TGTGCCAGTAGTATGGGGAGCAATCAGCCCCAGCATTTT.